The 13 T cell receptor beta chains listed next were all sequenced from one sample in a study of OX40 agonist ivuxolimab in advanced cancers. Here immunoSEQ multiplex PCR was the method, and the copy in TCRdb shows in-frame clones only, minus some. The sample holds tens of thousands of clones, 88% seen once. The specimen was CD4+ or CD8+ T cells sorted from blood, collected in a trial of the OX40 agonist ivuxolimab. The receptors originated from an adult with an advanced solid tumor such as melanoma, head and neck, liver or kidney cancer.

The chain couples TRBV7-3 to TRBJ2-1; tentative D call: TRBD2 (6 bases). Per germline, CDR1 SGHTA and CDR2 FQGTGA. The germline V and J ends were trimmed by 5 bases and 6 bases, with 8 bases remaining between them. The CDR3 runs 12 residues. CDR3 nucleotides: TGTGCCAGCAGCGAGACTAGCAATGAGCAGTTCTTC. Amino acids: CASSETSNEQFF.

The rearrangement joins TRBV5-4 to TRBJ2-2, with a weak D call TRBD2 (6 bases). CDR3 length: 20 residues. CDR1 and CDR2 from the germline V gene are SGHNT and YYREEE (reference sequence). Trimming stripped 0 bases from V and 5 bases from J, with 26 bases between. The CDR3 region is CASSLGGAQTARDRTGELFF. CDR3 nucleotide sequence: TGTGCCAGCAGCTTGGGAGGAGCCCAGACGGCGCGGGATCGGACCGGGGAGCTGTTTTTT.

The V gene is TRBV28, the J gene TRBJ2-7; 8 bases match TRBD1. With V trimmed by 8 bases and J by 2 bases, 11 bases remained unmatched. Looked up from germline, CDR1 is MDHEN and CDR2 is SYDVKM. The CDR3 contains 15 residues. The chain's CDR3 is CASRTIDRGAYEQYF. DNA for the CDR3: TGTGCCAGCCGGACCATAGACAGGGGCGCCTACGAGCAGTACTTC.

The genes are TRBV7-9 and TRBJ2-7; D may be TRBD2 (5 bases). V was shortened by 5 bases and J by 7 bases, with 15 bases between the two germline ends. The CDR3 is 13 residues long. The germline CDR1 and CDR2 sequences are SEHNR and FQNEAQ (reference sequence). Here the CDR3 reads CASSTNGGGEQYF. The CDR3 DNA reads as TGTGCCAGCAGCACGAATGGAGGCGGGGAGCAGTACTTC.

V is TRBV7-9 and J is TRBJ2-2, with D unresolved. CDR3 length: 15 residues. Germline V CDR1 and CDR2: SEHNR, FQNEAQ (reference sequence). V lost 4 bases to trimming and J lost 2 bases, with 11 bases between them. CDR3 DNA: TGTGCCAGCAGCTCCTGGGCCATTAACACCGGGGAGCTGTTTTTT. It encodes CASSSWAINTGELFF.

This clone was counted once. The V gene is TRBV5-1, the J gene TRBJ2-7, with D possibly being TRBD1 (5 bases). The germline gives CDR1 SGHRS, CDR2 YFSETQ. Deletions cut 2 bases from V and 0 bases from J, with 9 bases between. The CDR3 runs 14 residues. CDR3 residues: CASSFPGNSYEQYF. In DNA form, the CDR3 reads TGCGCCAGCAGCTTCCCAGGGAACTCCTACGAGCAGTACTTC.

V is TRBV6-4 and J is TRBJ2-1, with TRBD1 matching over 10 bases. There are 15 residues in the CDR3. The germline V gene has CDR1 MRHNA and CDR2 SNTAGT. With V trimmed by 0 bases and J by 6 bases, 2 bases remained unmatched. The CDR3 spells CASSDSGQGFNEQFF. DNA of the CDR3: TGTGCCAGCAGTGACTCGGGACAGGGGTTCAATGAGCAGTTCTTC.

The chain employs TRBV10-1 and TRBJ1-5; D is unclear. The V gene's germline CDR1 is WNHNN and CDR2 SYGVQD (reference sequence). Trimming left V 2 bases short and J 1 base short, with 3 bases between. The CDR3 runs 13 residues. The CDR3 bases are TGCGCCAGCAGTGAGCAGAGCAATCAGCCCCAGCATTTT. Translated, it gives CASSEQSNQPQHF.

This clone was seen a single time. The V and J genes are TRBV7-9 and TRBJ2-7; TRBD2 is a possible D gene (5 bases). This CDR3 contains 14 residues. The V and J ends lost 3 bases and 6 bases respectively, with 15 bases between them. Germline loops: CDR1 SEHNR, CDR2 FQNEAQ (reference sequence). CDR3 nucleotides: TGTGCCAGCAGCTTTTCCGACCCTCGGGGCGAGCAGTACTTC. Protein sequence: CASSFSDPRGEQYF.

This rearrangement joins TRBV13 to TRBJ1-3; maybe TRBD1 (5 bases). This CDR3 comprises 17 residues. Looked up from germline, CDR1 is PRHDT and CDR2 is FYEKMQ (reference sequence). V was clipped by 3 bases and J by 0 bases, with 15 bases between them. CDR3 DNA: TGTGCCAGCAGCTTTGCCCCGACAGCAGTCTCTGGAAACACCATATATTTT. It encodes CASSFAPTAVSGNTIYF.

This clone is a singleton in its sample. The chain is built from TRBV28 and TRBJ1-5, with D uncertain. V was shortened by 4 bases and J by 6 bases, with 10 bases between the two germline ends. Germline V lookup: CDR1 MDHEN, CDR2 SYDVKM. There are 13 residues in the CDR3. In nucleotides, the CDR3 is TGTGCCAGCAGTTGGCTTGTCAGTCAGCCCCAGCATTTT. Translated: CASSWLVSQPQHF.

The rearrangement uses TRBV5-8 and TRBJ1-2; D is undetermined. CDR1 is SGHTS, CDR2 YDEGEE, per germline. Trimming pared 4 bases from V and 8 bases from J, leaving 12 bases between. This CDR3 spans 12 amino acids. CDR3 bases: TGTGCCAGCAGCCGAGACCTGGGGGGCTACACCTTC. It translates to CASSRDLGGYTF.

The CDR3 nucleotides are TGTGCCAGCAGCTTATCAGGGGTAACTGAAGCTTTCTTT. Translating gives CASSLSGVTEAFF. The chain employs TRBV7-2 and TRBJ1-1; D is perhaps TRBD1 (6 bases). CDR1 and CDR2 (germline): SGHTA, FQGNSA. The CDR3 totals 13 residues. V lost 2 bases to trimming and J lost 5 bases, with 9 bases between them.